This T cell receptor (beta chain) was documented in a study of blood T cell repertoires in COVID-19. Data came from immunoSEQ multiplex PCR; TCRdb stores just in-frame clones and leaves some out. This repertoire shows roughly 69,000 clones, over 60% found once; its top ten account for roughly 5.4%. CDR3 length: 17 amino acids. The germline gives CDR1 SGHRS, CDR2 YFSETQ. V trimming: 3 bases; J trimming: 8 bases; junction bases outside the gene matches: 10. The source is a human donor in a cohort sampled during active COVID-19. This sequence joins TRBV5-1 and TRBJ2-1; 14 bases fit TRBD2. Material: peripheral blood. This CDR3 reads CASSSGLAGAYRDEQFF. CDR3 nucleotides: TGCGCCAGCAGCTCGGGACTAGCGGGGGCATATCGCGATGAGCAGTTCTTC.